This TCR beta chain was profiled in a study of neurological immune-mediated disorders. General study points: Expansion of TCR clones was greatest in HTLV-1-associated myelopathy and smallest in multiple sclerosis, where it fell below that of healthy controls. The absence of shared CDR3 amino acid sequences among expanded clones across subjects suggests private repertoires in all groups.

Unsorted libraries were prepared from 2 million PBMCs held at -80 C. V gave up 2 bases and J gave up 2 bases; unmatched junction bases: 5. The germline CDR1 and CDR2 sequences are SGHRS and YFSETQ. The CDR3 length is 16 residues. The authors produced cDNA by 5'RACE using 10-nucleotide random UMIs. MiXCR, run by TCRdb on the 5' RACE reads, gives a single entry per CDR3 protein. Altogether 55,000 to 75,000 distinct CDR3 sequences are present, 9.5% to 15% being singletons, with the ten largest covering about 11%. This clonotype was recorded at least ten times. Antigen specificity is unknown. The sequence derives from a woman between 55 and 75 years old with HTLV-1-associated myelopathy (HAM/TSP). Material for sequencing was PBMCs. This chain joins TRBV5-1 and TRBJ2-1, with 9 bases aligning to TRBD1. This chain's CDR3 is CASSLPTGGPYNEQFF. The DNA of the CDR3 is TGCGCCAGCAGCTTACCGACAGGGGGGCCCTACAATGAGCAGTTCTTC. Drawing the rest from reference TRBV5-1 and TRBJ2-1, the complete variable domain is KAGVTQTPRYLIKTRGQQVTLSCSPISGHRSVSWYQQTPGQGLQFLFEYFSETQRNKGNFPGRFSGRQFSNSRSEMNVSTLELGDSALYLCASSLPTGGPYNEQFFGPGTRLTVL.